These T cell receptor beta chains were read from a single sample in a study of immune evolution from preneoplasia to lung adenocarcinoma. The table came from immunoSEQ multiplex PCR; TCRdb's copy has only in-frame clones and leaves some out. The sample includes around 13,000 clones, about 80% of them seen just once. What was sequenced was FFPE minimally invasive lung adenocarcinoma tissue. The receptors derive from a person in their 70s with lung adenocarcinoma. Both conserved end residues are part of each CDR3. The order of the fields is CDR3 length, J gene, D gene, V gene, clone size, CDR3 protein, CDR3 DNA. A D gene is named only where the DNA matches it firmly. Clone size is shown for a subset of rows, as once, few, many or a class of expanded clone.

16,TRBJ2-1,TRBD2,TRBV28,.,CASSLLTSGTYNEQFF,TGTGCCAGCAGTTTGCTGACTAGCGGGACCTACAATGAGCAGTTCTTC
14,TRBJ1-1,.,TRBV11-1,.,CASSLTAVNTEAFF,TGTGCCAGCAGCTTAACCGCAGTGAACACTGAAGCTTTCTTT
13,TRBJ2-2,TRBD1,TRBV2,.,CASSRQGTGELFF,TGTGCCAGCAGTCGACAGGGAACCGGGGAGCTGTTTTTT
14,TRBJ2-1,.,TRBV23-1,.,CASSQGCSYNEQFF,TGCGCCAGCAGTCAAGGGTGCTCCTACAATGAGCAGTTCTTC
16,TRBJ2-3,.,TRBV19,.,CASSPMGVSGTDTQYF,TGTGCCAGTAGTCCAATGGGGGTTTCGGGCACAGATACGCAGTATTTT
11,TRBJ2-2,.,TRBV6-1,.,CASSNTGELFF,TGTGCCAGCAGCAACACCGGGGAGCTGTTTTTT
14,TRBJ1-4,.,TRBV5-4,.,CASSTRDGDEKLFF,TGTGCCAGCAGCACCCGGGACGGGGATGAAAAACTGTTTTTT
13,TRBJ2-7,.,TRBV7-8,.,CASSFGQTYEQYF,TGTGCCAGCAGCTTCGGACAGACCTACGAGCAGTACTTC
14,TRBJ1-1,TRBD1,TRBV29-1,.,CSVEEQGGGTEAFF,TGCAGCGTTGAAGAACAGGGGGGGGGCACTGAAGCTTTCTTT
13,TRBJ2-1,.,TRBV6-4,.,CASSPGGAGEQFF,TGTGCCAGCTCTCCCGGAGGGGCGGGTGAGCAGTTCTTC
14,TRBJ2-7,.,TRBV7-8,.,CASSLVSTTYEQYF,TGTGCCAGCAGCTTAGTCTCAACCACATACGAGCAGTACTTC
15,TRBJ1-5,.,TRBV28,.,CASIRPGPPNQPQHF,TGTGCCAGCATCCGACCGGGACCACCAAATCAGCCCCAGCATTTT
16,TRBJ2-2,TRBD2,TRBV7-3,.,CASSPAAGGLYGELFF,TGTGCCAGCAGCCCCGCAGCGGGAGGGCTATACGGGGAGCTGTTTTTT
14,TRBJ2-7,.,TRBV2,.,CASTLKGGAYEQYF,TGTGCCAGCACGTTGAAGGGCGGAGCCTACGAGCAGTACTTC
11,TRBJ1-1,TRBD1,TRBV28,.,CASSLQGLAFF,TGTGCCAGCAGTCTACAGGGGTTAGCTTTCTTT
15,TRBJ2-3,TRBD2,TRBV4-2,.,CASSQEAGFEDPQYF,TGTGCCAGCAGCCAGGAAGCGGGATTTGAGGATCCGCAGTATTTT
15,TRBJ2-2,TRBD1,TRBV11-2,.,CASTAGTANTGELFF,TGTGCCAGCACCGCCGGGACAGCGAACACCGGGGAGCTGTTTTTT
14,TRBJ1-3,TRBD1,TRBV30,.,CAWSVRGTGNTIYF,TGTGCCTGGAGTGTCAGGGGGACTGGAAACACCATATATTTT
13,TRBJ2-7,TRBD1,TRBV27,few,CASSPHDRDEQYF,TGTGCCAGCAGTCCACACGACAGGGATGAGCAGTACTTC
15,TRBJ2-1,TRBD2,TRBV11-3,.,CASSLVRLAGSEQFF,TGTGCCAGCAGCTTAGTTCGACTAGCAGGAAGCGAGCAGTTCTTC
13,TRBJ1-1,.,TRBV27,.,CASTSAGYTEAFF,TGTGCCAGCACTTCCGCGGGGTACACTGAAGCTTTCTTT
13,TRBJ2-2,.,TRBV14,.,CASSQVRTGELFF,TGTGCCAGCAGCCAAGTGAGAACCGGGGAGCTGTTTTTT
13,TRBJ1-5,TRBD1,TRBV29-1,.,CSITGTGSQPQHF,TGCAGCATTACCGGGACAGGGAGCCAGCCCCAGCATTTT
14,TRBJ2-5,.,TRBV6-1,once,CASSGSTEVETQYF,TGTGCCAGCAGTGGATCGACGGAAGTGGAGACCCAGTACTTC
14,TRBJ1-6,.,TRBV2,.,CASSLNYDNSPLHF,TGTGCCAGCAGTCTCAATTATGATAATTCACCCCTCCACTTT
17,TRBJ2-1,TRBD2,TRBV7-8,.,CASSLLAGAISYNEQFF,TGTGCCAGCAGCCTACTAGCGGGGGCGATCTCCTACAATGAGCAGTTCTTC
14,TRBJ2-5,.,TRBV5-1,.,CASSPNVGKETQYF,TGCGCCAGCAGCCCCAACGTGGGGAAAGAGACCCAGTACTTC
12,TRBJ2-5,.,TRBV11-2,.,CASGREWETQYF,TGTGCCAGCGGACGGGAGTGGGAGACCCAGTACTTC
17,TRBJ1-6,TRBD1,TRBV7-9,.,CASSHWDSDLYNSPLHF,TGTGCCAGCAGCCACTGGGACAGCGATTTATATAATTCACCCCTCCACTTT
15,TRBJ2-1,.,TRBV28,.,CASSSFDRSTNEQFF,TGTGCCAGCAGTTCATTCGACAGGTCTACAAACGAGCAGTTCTTC
16,TRBJ2-1,.,TRBV28,medium-sized,CASRSSRATDNNEQFF,TGTGCCAGCAGAAGCTCCCGGGCCACCGACAACAATGAGCAGTTCTTC
15,TRBJ2-3,.,TRBV29-1,.,CSGKQGGTPSDTQYF,TGCAGCGGGAAACAGGGGGGGACACCGTCAGATACGCAGTATTTT
15,TRBJ2-7,TRBD1,TRBV28,.,CASSDRLGQGDEQYF,TGTGCCAGCAGCGACCGTTTGGGACAGGGGGACGAGCAGTACTTC
16,TRBJ1-5,.,TRBV23-1,.,CASNKRVGKVNQPQHF,TGCGCCAGCAACAAAAGGGTGGGGAAGGTCAATCAGCCCCAGCATTTT
17,TRBJ2-1,.,TRBV10-3,.,CAISAAIQGSSYNEQFF,TGTGCCATCAGCGCTGCCATTCAAGGGAGCTCCTACAATGAGCAGTTCTTC
15,TRBJ2-7,TRBD2,TRBV7-2,.,CASSLPTSGPYEQYF,TGTGCCAGCAGCTTACCGACTAGCGGACCCTACGAGCAGTACTTC
16,TRBJ2-6,.,TRBV27,.,CASSFHNNPGANVLTF,TGTGCCAGCAGTTTCCACAATAACCCTGGGGCCAACGTCCTGACTTTC
13,TRBJ2-1,TRBD2,TRBV11-2,.,CASSLELAGTQFF,TGTGCCAGCAGCTTAGAACTAGCGGGGACACAGTTCTTC
16,TRBJ1-1,.,TRBV7-8,.,CASSNAQMGRNTEAFF,TGTGCCAGCAGCAACGCCCAGATGGGGAGGAACACTGAAGCTTTCTTT
15,TRBJ2-5,.,TRBV2,once,CASTPMGGPQETQYF,TGTGCCAGCACCCCAATGGGGGGGCCCCAAGAGACCCAGTACTTC
13,TRBJ2-3,TRBD1,TRBV5-1,.,CASRLTGSDTQYF,TGCGCCAGCAGGCTGACAGGGAGCGATACGCAGTATTTT
14,TRBJ2-5,.,TRBV2,.,CASSGGGVQETQYF,TGTGCCAGCAGTGGAGGGGGGGTACAAGAGACCCAGTACTTC